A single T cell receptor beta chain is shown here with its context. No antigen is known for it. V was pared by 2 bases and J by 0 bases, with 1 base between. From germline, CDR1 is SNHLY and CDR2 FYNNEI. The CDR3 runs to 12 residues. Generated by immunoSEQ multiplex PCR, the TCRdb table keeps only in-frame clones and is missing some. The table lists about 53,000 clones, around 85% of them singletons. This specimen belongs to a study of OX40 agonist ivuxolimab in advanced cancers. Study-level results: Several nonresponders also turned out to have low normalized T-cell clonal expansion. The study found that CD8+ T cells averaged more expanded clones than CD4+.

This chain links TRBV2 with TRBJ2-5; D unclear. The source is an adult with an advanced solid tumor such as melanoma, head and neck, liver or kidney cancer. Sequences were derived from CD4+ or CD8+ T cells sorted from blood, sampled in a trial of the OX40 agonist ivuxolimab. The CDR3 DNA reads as TGTGCCAGCAGTGAACACCAAGAGACCCAGTACTTC. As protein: CASSEHQETQYF.